These 23 T cell receptor beta chains were sequenced from one sample in a study of OX40 agonist ivuxolimab in advanced cancers. TCRdb's table, derived via immunoSEQ multiplex PCR, lists solely in-frame clones and lacks some. The sample includes 25,000 to 30,000 clones, over 80% of them seen just once. Sequencing was performed on CD4+ or CD8+ T cells sorted from blood, taken in a trial of the OX40 agonist ivuxolimab. All receptors come from an adult with an advanced solid tumor such as melanoma, head and neck, liver or kidney cancer.

This chain connects TRBV11-2 to TRBJ2-5; 7 positions match TRBD2. The length of the CDR3 is 15 residues. J gave up 5 bases and V 5 bases, and 11 bases lay outside the gene matches. Germline V gene data show CDR1 as SGHAT and CDR2 as FQNNGV. This CDR3 is CASSKGLLATETQYF. CDR3 sequence (DNA): TGTGCCAGCAGCAAAGGGTTACTAGCGACCGAGACCCAGTACTTC.

The chain combines TRBV28 with TRBJ2-7, with D possibly TRBD1 on 6 matching bases. The germline V gene has CDR1 MDHEN and CDR2 SYDVKM. The CDR3 is 15 residues long. Trimming pared 3 bases from V and 3 bases from J, leaving 15 bases between. CDR3 amino acids: CASSFETGSFYEQYF. The DNA of the CDR3 is TGTGCCAGCAGTTTTGAGACAGGTAGTTTCTACGAGCAGTACTTC. Supplemented by reference TRBV28 and TRBJ2-7, the full variable domain reads DVKVTQSSRYLVKRTGEKVFLECVQDMDHENMFWYRQDPGLGLRLIYFSYDVKMKEKGDIPEGYSVSREKKERFSLILESASTNQTSMYLCASSFETGSFYEQYFGPGTRLTVT.

This clone was detected a few times. The chain joins TRBV11-2 to TRBJ1-6; the match to TRBD1 covers 8 bases. The CDR3 totals 15 residues. Looked up from germline, CDR1 is SGHAT and CDR2 is FQNNGV. Trimming removed 3 bases from V and 7 bases from J; junction bases left unmatched: 5. DNA for the CDR3: TGTGCCAGCAGCTTGGGGGACAGGTTGAATTCACCCCTCCACTTT. It codes for CASSLGDRLNSPLHF. Variable domain in full (rest from reference TRBV11-2 and TRBJ1-6): EAGVAQSPRYKIIEKRQSVAFWCNPISGHATLYWYQQILGQGPKLLIQFQNNGVVDDSQLPKDRFSAERLKGVDSTLKIQPAKLEDSAVYLCASSLGDRLNSPLHFGNGTRLTVT.

The genes are TRBV6-6 and TRBJ2-5, with D possibly matching TRBD1 (6 bases). V gave up 5 bases and J gave up 5 bases, with 15 bases separating them. The CDR3 extends over 14 amino acids. The germline CDR1 and CDR2 sequences are MNHNY and SVGAGI (reference sequence). In DNA, the CDR3 is TGTGCCAGCAGTAACGACAGCCAGGGGGAGACCCAGTACTTC. Translated, it gives CASSNDSQGETQYF.

This chain links TRBV5-1 with TRBJ2-2, with D uncertain. Germline V lookup: CDR1 SGHRS, CDR2 YFSETQ. V was shortened by 1 base and J by 8 bases, with 6 bases between the two germline ends. The CDR3 has 12 residues. The CDR3 protein is CASSLLSGELFF. CDR3 DNA sequence: TGCGCCAGCAGCTTGCTTAGTGGGGAGCTGTTTTTT.

The rearrangement joins TRBV7-2 to TRBJ2-7; tentative D call: TRBD1 (5 bases). Per germline, CDR1 SGHTA and CDR2 FQGNSA. The V end lost 6 bases, the J end lost 3 bases, and 15 bases lay between the germline ends. The CDR3 consists of 14 residues. This CDR3 reads CASSTTDFIYEQYF. DNA for the CDR3: TGTGCCAGCAGTACGACAGACTTCATCTACGAGCAGTACTTC.

The chain carries TRBV5-8 and TRBJ1-2, with 7 bases aligning to TRBD1. V was clipped by 9 bases and J by 4 bases; unmatched bases: 15. Germline V CDR1 and CDR2: SGHTS, YDEGEE. CDR3 length: 15 amino acids. CDR3 region: CATDVQTGAAYGYTF. The DNA for the CDR3 is TGTGCCACCGACGTACAAACAGGGGCGGCCTATGGCTACACCTTC.

The CDR3 is CASSFSHRGLNTEAFF. DNA of the CDR3: TGTGCCAGCAGCTTTAGCCACCGAGGCTTAAACACTGAAGCTTTCTTT. This chain connects TRBV7-9 to TRBJ1-1, with D hard to call. Trimming removed 3 bases at V and 2 bases at J, with 16 bases between. Germline CDR1 SEHNR, CDR2 FQNEAQ (reference sequence). This CDR3 has 16 residues.

The CDR3, as DNA: TGTGCCAGCATCAAATGGGACCATAGCACAGATACGCAGTATTTT. Encoded protein: CASIKWDHSTDTQYF. The V call is TRBV28, the J call TRBJ2-3, with D perhaps assigned TRBD1 or TRBD2 (5 bases each). V dropped 7 bases and J dropped 0 bases, with 14 bases sitting between them. From germline, CDR1 is MDHEN and CDR2 SYDVKM. The CDR3 totals 15 residues.

The chain is built from TRBV11-2 and TRBJ2-7; perhaps TRBD2 as D (6 bases). V was clipped by 1 base and J by 3 bases, with 13 bases between them. Germline V gene lookup returns CDR1 SGHAT and CDR2 FQNNGV. CDR3 length: 15 amino acids. The DNA for the CDR3 is TGTGCCAGCAGCTTAGTCGGAGGGTTGCTCTACGAGCAGTACTTC. Translating gives CASSLVGGLLYEQYF.

The J gene is TRBJ1-2, the V gene TRBV9, with a weak D call TRBD1 (5 bases). CDR1 SGDLS and CDR2 YYNGEE come from the germline V gene. This CDR3 region has 13 residues. V was trimmed by 0 bases and J by 7 bases, leaving 10 bases between them. CDR3 region: CASSVVEGSGYTF. Here the CDR3 DNA reads TGTGCCAGCAGCGTAGTGGAGGGGTCTGGCTACACCTTC.

The chain combines TRBV19 with TRBJ2-1, with a weak D call TRBD2 (6 bases). The CDR3 is 15 amino acids. Germline values: CDR1 LNHDA, CDR2 SQIVND (reference sequence). Trimming removed 2 bases from V and 2 bases from J, with 10 bases in between. The CDR3, as DNA: TGTGCCAGTAGTATAATCGCGGGACCCTACAATGAGCAGTTCTTC. This codes for CASSIIAGPYNEQFF.

The V gene is TRBV7-9, the J gene TRBJ2-7; the match to TRBD1 covers 8 bases. Per the germline V gene, CDR1 is SEHNR and CDR2 is FQNEAQ (reference sequence). The CDR3 extends over 14 amino acids. The ends lost 5 bases at V and 6 bases at J; junction bases unmatched: 9. CDR3 nucleotide sequence: TGTGCCAGCAGCCCTCTCGGACAGGGAGGCGAGCAGTACTTC. Protein sequence: CASSPLGQGGEQYF.

The chain uses TRBV4-3 and TRBJ1-4; 8 bases line up with TRBD1. The CDR3 runs to 15 residues. The V segment lost 3 bases and the J segment 4 bases; nucleotides outside the gene matches: 4. The germline V gene has CDR1 LGHNA and CDR2 YSLEER. CDR3 nucleotide sequence: TGCGCCAGCAGCCACCCGGACAGGGATAATGAAAAACTGTTTTTT. Translation: CASSHPDRDNEKLFF.

The CDR3 DNA is TGTGCCATCAGTGAGGGCGCGGGAAATCAGCCCCAGCATTTT. It specifies CAISEGAGNQPQHF. The chain links TRBV10-3 to TRBJ1-5; D unclear. Germline CDR1 is ENHRY and CDR2 is SYGVKD. The CDR3 has 14 residues. The V and J ends lost 2 bases and 4 bases respectively, with 9 bases between them.

The chain recombines TRBV27 with TRBJ2-5; no reliable D call. Germline values: CDR1 MNHEY, CDR2 SMNVEV (reference sequence). Trimming took 5 bases from V and 2 from J, leaving 18 bases between them. The CDR3 covers 16 residues. The CDR3 nucleotides are TGTGCCAGCAGTCTGCTCCCTAGGGTCGAACAAGAGACCCAGTACTTC. It specifies CASSLLPRVEQETQYF.

The chain links TRBV11-3 to TRBJ2-3; 11 nucleotides line up with TRBD2. The V and J ends lost 2 bases and 0 bases, in that order; junction bases with no gene match: 4. This CDR3 has 17 residues. Germline V lookup: CDR1 SGHNT, CDR2 YENEEA. The CDR3, as DNA: TGTGCCAGCAGCTTACCCACTAGCGGGGGAAGCACAGATACGCAGTATTTT. Translation: CASSLPTSGGSTDTQYF.

This clone was detected once. The chain links TRBV5-8 to TRBJ1-1; perhaps TRBD1 as D (6 bases). With 2 bases removed from V and 1 base from J, the gap between germline ends came to 9 bases. This CDR3 has 14 amino acids. The germline CDR1 and CDR2 sequences are SGHTS and YDEGEE. The CDR3 loop reads CASSFRGGNTEAFF. As DNA, the CDR3 is TGTGCCAGCAGCTTCAGGGGCGGGAACACTGAAGCTTTCTTT. The full variable domain, completed using reference TRBV5-8 and TRBJ1-1, is EAGVTQSPTHLIKTRGQQATLRCSPISGHTSVYWYQQALGLGLQFLLWYDEGEERNRGNFPPRFSGRQFPNYSSELNVNALELEDSALYLCASSFRGGNTEAFFGQGTRLTVV.

The CDR3 region is CAWSLNPAYEQYF. In DNA form, the CDR3 reads TGTGCCTGGAGTCTAAATCCCGCCTACGAGCAGTACTTC. This chain joins TRBV30 and TRBJ2-7; D remains unclear. The CDR3 has 13 residues. From germline, CDR1 is GTSNPN and CDR2 SVGIG (reference sequence). The V end lost 2 bases, the J end lost 2 bases, and 10 bases lay between the germline ends.

The chain joins TRBV29-1 to TRBJ2-1; 9 positions agree with TRBD2. This CDR3 has 14 amino acids. Germline assignment: CDR1 SQVTM and CDR2 ANQGSEA. J was trimmed by 1 base and V by 4 bases; bases with no gene match: 2. The CDR3 loop is CSVVLAGSYNEQFF. Here the CDR3 DNA reads TGCAGCGTTGTCCTAGCGGGGTCCTACAATGAGCAGTTCTTC.

The chain combines TRBV5-6 with TRBJ1-1, with a weak D call TRBD1 (6 bases). CDR3 size: 12 residues. Trimming stripped 8 bases from V and 7 bases from J, with 15 bases between. CDR1 SGHDT and CDR2 YYEEEE come from the germline V gene. The CDR3 nucleotides read TGTGCCAGTTCCGGGGGGCGGAATGAAGCTTTCTTT. Encoded protein: CASSGGRNEAFF. The full variable domain, with the rest looked up from reference TRBV5-6 and TRBJ1-1, is DAGVTQSPTHLIKTRGQQVTLRCSPKSGHDTVSWYQQALGQGPQFIFQYYEEEERQRGNFPDRFSGHQFPNYSSELNVNALLLGDSALYLCASSGGRNEAFFGQGTRLTVV.

The chain couples TRBV4-3 to TRBJ2-1, with D possibly being TRBD2 (7 bases). Germline V gene sequence: CDR1 LGHNA, CDR2 YSLEER. V lost 0 bases to trimming and J lost 9 bases, with 18 bases between them. The CDR3 has 16 amino acids. CDR3 sequence (DNA): TGCGCCAGCAGCCAAGATAAGGGGGAGGGCCTAGGTGAGCAGTTCTTC. This codes for CASSQDKGEGLGEQFF.

The rearrangement joins TRBV9 to TRBJ1-2; 7 bases agree with TRBD1. Germline-derived CDR1 and CDR2 are SGDLS and YYNGEE. The CDR3 covers 11 residues. The V and J ends lost 3 bases and 10 bases, in that order; junction bases with no gene match: 3. CDR3 in DNA: TGTGCCAGCAGCGGACAGGGTACCTACACCTTC. It codes for CASSGQGTYTF.